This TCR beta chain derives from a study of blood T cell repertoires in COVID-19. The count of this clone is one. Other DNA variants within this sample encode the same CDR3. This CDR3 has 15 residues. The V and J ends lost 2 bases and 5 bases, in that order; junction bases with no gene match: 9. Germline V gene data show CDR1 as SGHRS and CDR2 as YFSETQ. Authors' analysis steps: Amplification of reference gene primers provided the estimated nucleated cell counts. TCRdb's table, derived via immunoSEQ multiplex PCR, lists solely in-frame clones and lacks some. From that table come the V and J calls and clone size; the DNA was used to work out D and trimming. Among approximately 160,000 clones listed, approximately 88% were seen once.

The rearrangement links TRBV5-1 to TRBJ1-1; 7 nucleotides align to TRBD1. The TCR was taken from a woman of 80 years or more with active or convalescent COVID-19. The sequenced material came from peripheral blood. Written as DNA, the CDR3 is TGCGCCAGCAGCTTCCTTACGACAGGGAATACTGAAGCTTTCTTT. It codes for CASSFLTTGNTEAFF.